The entry below describes one TCR beta chain. V lost 2 bases to trimming and J lost 8 bases, with 10 bases between them. CDR3 length equals 13 residues. Germline V gives CDR1 MNHNS, CDR2 SASEGT. These data belong to a study of cytomegalovirus exposure and HLA in healthy donors. In the PCR, 60 Vbeta and 13 Jbeta primers were used. The assay was immunoSEQ multiplex PCR, and TCRdb's table has in-frame clones only and misses some. The sample contains 150,000 to 200,000 clones, 80% of which appear only once. The specimen sequenced was PBMCs. The source of this sequence is a boy aged 10-17 years in good health and CMV-seronegative. The V call is TRBV6-1, the J call TRBJ1-3, with D possibly being TRBD1 (6 bases). The CDR3 sequence: CASSETGLYTIYF. CDR3 DNA sequence: TGTGCCAGCAGTGAAACAGGGCTGTACACCATATATTTT.